These T cell receptor beta chains were read from a single sample in a study of cytomegalovirus exposure and HLA in healthy donors. Clones were read by immunoSEQ multiplex PCR, and TCRdb kept only the in-frame ones, dropping some. The table lists roughly 90,000 clones, about 90% of them singletons, with less than 2.5% in the top ten. Sample: PBMCs. These receptors were taken from a man between 18 and 35 years old in good health and CMV-seronegative. CDR3s include the opening cysteine and the closing phenylalanine or tryptophan. D genes are given only for firm matches. Clone sizes are given selectively: once, few, many, or a class where the clone is expanded.

>.|TRBV9|TRBD1|TRBJ1-4
TGTGCCAGCAGCACGGGACAGGGAACCCTAACAACTAATGAAAAACTGTTTTTT
CASSTGQGTLTTNEKLFF
>.|TRBV28|.|TRBJ1-2
TGTGCCAGCAGCCCCACAGGGCCCAACTATGGCTACACCTTC
CASSPTGPNYGYTF
>once|TRBV5-1|TRBD1|TRBJ2-1
TGCGCCAGCAGCGTACAAGGGGGCCTCTCCTACAATGAGCAGTTCTTC
CASSVQGGLSYNEQFF
>.|TRBV6-1|.|TRBJ2-1
TGTGCCACGCAATGGGACACCTACAATGAGCAGTTCTTC
CATQWDTYNEQFF
>.|TRBV28|.|TRBJ1-3
TGTGCCAGCAGTTATCGCGGGAAGGGAAACACCATATATTTT
CASSYRGKGNTIYF
>.|TRBV28|TRBD1|TRBJ1-2
TGTGCCAGCAGTTTCGCGGGACAGAACTATGGCTACACCTTC
CASSFAGQNYGYTF
>.|TRBV9|TRBD2|TRBJ2-3
TGTGCCAGCAGCTCCTTAGCGGGGGGGACAGATACGCAGTATTTT
CASSSLAGGTDTQYF
>.|TRBV18|.|TRBJ2-7
TGTGCCAGCTCACTCCCGGGGATTTACGAGCAGTACTTC
CASSLPGIYEQYF
>.|TRBV11-3|.|TRBJ2-2
TGTGCCAGCAGCTTGGGGAGGAGCGGGAACACCGGGGAGCTGTTTTTT
CASSLGRSGNTGELFF
>.|TRBV5-4|TRBD1|TRBJ2-7
TGTGCCAGCAGCCCAATGGGACAGCCCCAAACGGGCGAGCAGTACTTC
CASSPMGQPQTGEQYF
>.|TRBV5-1|TRBD2|TRBJ2-1
TGCGCCAGCAGCTTGGCTAGCGGGCCTAATGAGCAGTTCTTC
CASSLASGPNEQFF
>.|TRBV28|TRBD2|TRBJ2-7
TGTGCCAGCAGTTTAAGCGGGAGTGGGTCCTACGAGCAGTACTTC
CASSLSGSGSYEQYF
>.|TRBV9|.|TRBJ1-2
TGTGCCAGCACCCCGGACGGGAGGAACTATGGCTACACCTTC
CASTPDGRNYGYTF
>.|TRBV7-3|TRBD2|TRBJ2-1
TGTGCCAGCAGCTTAAGGGGGCGTCGGTCCGGGACTAGCGGGAGTAGGGGTTACAATGAGCAGTTCTTC
CASSLRGRRSGTSGSRGYNEQFF
>.|TRBV6-6|.|TRBJ1-1
TGTGCCAGCAGTTACTCTAAGAACACTGAAGCTTTCTTT
CASSYSKNTEAFF
>.|TRBV18|.|TRBJ1-4
TGTGCCAGCTCGCGGGGGCTAGGTGAAAAACTGTTTTTT
CASSRGLGEKLFF